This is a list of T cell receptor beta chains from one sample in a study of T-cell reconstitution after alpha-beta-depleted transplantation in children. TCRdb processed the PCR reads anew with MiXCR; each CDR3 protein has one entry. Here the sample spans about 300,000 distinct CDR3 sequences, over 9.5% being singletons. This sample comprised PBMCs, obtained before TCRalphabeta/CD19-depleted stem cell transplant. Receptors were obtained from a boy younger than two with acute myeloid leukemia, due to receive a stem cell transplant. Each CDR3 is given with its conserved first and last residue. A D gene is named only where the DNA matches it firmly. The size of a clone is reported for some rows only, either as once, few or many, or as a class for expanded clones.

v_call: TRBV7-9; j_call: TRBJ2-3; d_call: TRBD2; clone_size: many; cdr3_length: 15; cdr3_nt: TGTGCCAGCAGCCGCGGGACTAGCCTCACAGATACGCAGTATTTT; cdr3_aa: CASSRGTSLTDTQYF
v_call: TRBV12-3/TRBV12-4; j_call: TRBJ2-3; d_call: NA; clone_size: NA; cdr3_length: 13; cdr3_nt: TGTGCCAGCAGGCTCTCGACAGAAGATACGCAGTATTTT; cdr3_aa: CASRLSTEDTQYF
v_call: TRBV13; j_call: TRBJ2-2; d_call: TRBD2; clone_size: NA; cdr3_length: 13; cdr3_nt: TGTGCCAGCAGCCCAACTAGCGCCGGGGAGCTGTTTTTT; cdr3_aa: CASSPTSAGELFF
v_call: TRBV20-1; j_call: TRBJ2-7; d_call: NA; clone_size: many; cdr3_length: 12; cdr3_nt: TGCAGTGCATATCTCCTGATCTACGAGCAGTACTTC; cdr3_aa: CSAYLLIYEQYF
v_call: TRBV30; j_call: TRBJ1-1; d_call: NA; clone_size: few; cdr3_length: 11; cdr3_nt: TGTGCCTGGGGACAGAACACTGAAGCTTTCTTT; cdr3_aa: CAWGQNTEAFF
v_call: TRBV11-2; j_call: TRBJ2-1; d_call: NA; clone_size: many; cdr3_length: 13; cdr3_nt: TGTGCCAGCAGCTTTACGGATTACAATGAGCAGTTCTTC; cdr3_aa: CASSFTDYNEQFF
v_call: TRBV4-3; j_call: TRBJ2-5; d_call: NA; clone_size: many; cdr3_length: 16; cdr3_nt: TGCGCCAGCAGCCAAGTGGCAAGCTACCTTAGGGAGACCCAGTACTTC; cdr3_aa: CASSQVASYLRETQYF
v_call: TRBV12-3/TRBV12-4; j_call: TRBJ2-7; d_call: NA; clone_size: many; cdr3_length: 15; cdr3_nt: TGTGCCAGCAGTTTAATTGTGGGGCTGTCCTACGAGCAGTACTTC; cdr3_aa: CASSLIVGLSYEQYF
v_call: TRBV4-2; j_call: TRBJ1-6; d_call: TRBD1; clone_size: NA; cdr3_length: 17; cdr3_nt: TGTGCCAGCAGCCAAGGTGCCTACCGGGACAGGGATTCACCCCTCCACTTT; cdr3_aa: CASSQGAYRDRDSPLHF
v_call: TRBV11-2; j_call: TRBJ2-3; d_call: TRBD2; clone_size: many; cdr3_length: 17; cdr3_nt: TGTGCCAGCAGCTTAGATCGAATAGCGGGGGGCACAGATACGCAGTATTTT; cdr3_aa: CASSLDRIAGGTDTQYF
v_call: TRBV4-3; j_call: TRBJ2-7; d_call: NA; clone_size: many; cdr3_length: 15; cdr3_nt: TGCGCCAGCAGCCAAGATCGTGAGGAACTCTACGAGCAGTACTTC; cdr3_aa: CASSQDREELYEQYF
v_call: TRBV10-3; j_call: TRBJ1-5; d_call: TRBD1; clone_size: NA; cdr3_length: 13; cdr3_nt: TGTGCCATCCGCCGACAGGGGAATCAGCCCCAGCATTTT; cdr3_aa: CAIRRQGNQPQHF
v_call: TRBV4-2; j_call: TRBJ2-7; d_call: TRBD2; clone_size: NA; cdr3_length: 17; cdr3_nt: TGTGCCAGCAGCCAAAAAAAAACTAGCGGGGGGGCCTACGAGCAGTACTTC; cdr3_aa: CASSQKKTSGGAYEQYF
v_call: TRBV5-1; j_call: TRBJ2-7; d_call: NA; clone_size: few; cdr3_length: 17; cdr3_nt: TGCGCCAGCAGCTTGGACTCCGGTAGGCACTACTCCTACGAGCAGTACTTC; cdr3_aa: CASSLDSGRHYSYEQYF
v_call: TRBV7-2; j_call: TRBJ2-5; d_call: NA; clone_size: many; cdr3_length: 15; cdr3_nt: TGTGCCAGCACCCTAAGGGGCCAAAACCAAGAGACCCAGTACTTC; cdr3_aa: CASTLRGQNQETQYF
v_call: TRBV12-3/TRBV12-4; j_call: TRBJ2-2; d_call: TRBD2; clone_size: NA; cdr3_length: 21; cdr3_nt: TGTGCCAGCAGTTTTCCCCGCCGGGGGCTAGCGGGGGGGCGTCTTACCGGGGAGCTGTTTTTT; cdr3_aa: CASSFPRRGLAGGRLTGELFF
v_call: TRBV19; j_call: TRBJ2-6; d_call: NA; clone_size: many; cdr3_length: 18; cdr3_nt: TGTGCCAGTAGTATAGATTGGCAGGCTTTTTCTGGGGCCAACGTCCTGACTTTC; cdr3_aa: CASSIDWQAFSGANVLTF
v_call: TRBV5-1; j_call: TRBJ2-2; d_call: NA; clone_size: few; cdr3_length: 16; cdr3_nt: TGCGCCAGCAGCTTGGCAAGATCAGGAACTACCGGGGAGCTGTTTTTT; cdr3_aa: CASSLARSGTTGELFF
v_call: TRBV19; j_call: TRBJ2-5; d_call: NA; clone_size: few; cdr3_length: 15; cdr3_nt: TGTGCCAGTAGTTTCTCCGGGACACCTAAAGAGACCCAGTACTTC; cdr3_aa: CASSFSGTPKETQYF
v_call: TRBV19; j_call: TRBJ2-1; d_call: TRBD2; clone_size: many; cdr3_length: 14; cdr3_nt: TGTGCCAGTAGTAGGACTAGCGGGAGGAATGAGCAGTTCTTC; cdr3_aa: CASSRTSGRNEQFF
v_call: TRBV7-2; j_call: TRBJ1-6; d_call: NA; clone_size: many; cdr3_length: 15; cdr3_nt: TGTGCCAGCAGCTTATGGGACGCAAATAATTCACCCCTCCACTTT; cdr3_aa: CASSLWDANNSPLHF
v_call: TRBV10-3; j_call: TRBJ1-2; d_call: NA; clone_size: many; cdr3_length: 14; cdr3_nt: TGTGCCATCAGTGAAAGCGAGGGGTACTATGGCTACACCTTC; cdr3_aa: CAISESEGYYGYTF
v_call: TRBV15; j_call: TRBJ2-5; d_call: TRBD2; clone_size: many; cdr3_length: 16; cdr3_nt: TGTGCCACCAGCAGGAGGACTAGCGGGGGGGCGGAGACCCAGTACTTC; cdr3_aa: CATSRRTSGGAETQYF
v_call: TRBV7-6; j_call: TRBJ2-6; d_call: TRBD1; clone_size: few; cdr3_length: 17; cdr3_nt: TGTGCCAGCAGCTTAGACTCACAGGGGCGCGGGGCCAACGTCCTGACTTTC; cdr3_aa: CASSLDSQGRGANVLTF
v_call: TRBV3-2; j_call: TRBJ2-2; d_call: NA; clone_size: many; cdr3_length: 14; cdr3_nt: TGTGCCAGCACCCGACAGGGGCCAGCCGGGGAGCTGTTTTTT; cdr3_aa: CASTRQGPAGELFF
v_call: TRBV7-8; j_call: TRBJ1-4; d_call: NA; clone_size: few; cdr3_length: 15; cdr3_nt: TGTACCAGCAGCTTCGCCGGATTGAGGGATGAAAAACTGTTTTTT; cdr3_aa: CTSSFAGLRDEKLFF
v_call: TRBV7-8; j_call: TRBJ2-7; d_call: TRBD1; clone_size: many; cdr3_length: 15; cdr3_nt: TGTGCCAGCAGCCACCTATGGGACAGGCCCCACGAGCAGTACTTC; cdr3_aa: CASSHLWDRPHEQYF
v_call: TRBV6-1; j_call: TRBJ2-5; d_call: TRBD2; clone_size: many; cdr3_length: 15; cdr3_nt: TGTGCCAGCGGGACTAGCGGGAGGGCCCAAGAGACCCAGTACTTC; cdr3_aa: CASGTSGRAQETQYF
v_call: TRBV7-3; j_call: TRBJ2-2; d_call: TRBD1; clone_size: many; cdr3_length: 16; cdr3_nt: TGTGCCAGCAGCTTGACAGGGGATTTTGTCACCGGGGAGCTGTTTTTT; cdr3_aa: CASSLTGDFVTGELFF
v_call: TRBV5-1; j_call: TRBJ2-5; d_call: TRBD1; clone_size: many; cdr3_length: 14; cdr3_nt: TGCGCCAGCAGCTTTGACAGGGCCCAAGAGACCCAGTACTTC; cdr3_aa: CASSFDRAQETQYF
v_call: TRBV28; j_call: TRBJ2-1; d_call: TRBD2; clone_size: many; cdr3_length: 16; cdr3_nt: TGTGCCAGCAGTTTCCCCGGGACTAGAATGGTGAATGAGCAGTTCTTC; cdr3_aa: CASSFPGTRMVNEQFF
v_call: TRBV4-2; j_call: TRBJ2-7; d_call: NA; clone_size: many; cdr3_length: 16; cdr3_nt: TGTGCCAGCAGCCAATCCGCTGGGGACATTGCCTACGAGCAGTACTTC; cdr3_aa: CASSQSAGDIAYEQYF
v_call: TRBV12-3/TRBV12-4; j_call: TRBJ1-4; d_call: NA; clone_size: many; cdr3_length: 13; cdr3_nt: TGTGCCTCCCGGAGCGGGAATAATGAAAAACTGTTTTTT; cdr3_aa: CASRSGNNEKLFF
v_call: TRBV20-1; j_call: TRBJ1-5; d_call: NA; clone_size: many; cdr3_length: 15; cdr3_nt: TGCAGTGCTAGAGTAGGGGGTTATAGCAATCAGCCCCAGCATTTT; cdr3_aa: CSARVGGYSNQPQHF
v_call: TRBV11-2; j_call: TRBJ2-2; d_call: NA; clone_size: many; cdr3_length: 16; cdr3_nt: TGTGCCAGCAGCTTACTTGGCGGGACGAACACCGGGGAGCTGTTTTTT; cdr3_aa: CASSLLGGTNTGELFF
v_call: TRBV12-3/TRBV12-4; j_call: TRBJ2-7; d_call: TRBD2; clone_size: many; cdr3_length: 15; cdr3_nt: TGTGCCAGCAGCCCGACTAGCGGGGGAACCTACGAGCAGTACTTC; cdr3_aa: CASSPTSGGTYEQYF
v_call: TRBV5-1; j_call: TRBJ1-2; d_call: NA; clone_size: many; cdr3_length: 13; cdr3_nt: TGCGCCAGCAGCTCCCCACCTAACTATGGCTACACCTTC; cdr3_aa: CASSSPPNYGYTF
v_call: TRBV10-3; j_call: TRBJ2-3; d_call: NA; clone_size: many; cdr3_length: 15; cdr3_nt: TGTGCCATCAGAACTTTGACAGGAAGCACAGATACGCAGTATTTT; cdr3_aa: CAIRTLTGSTDTQYF
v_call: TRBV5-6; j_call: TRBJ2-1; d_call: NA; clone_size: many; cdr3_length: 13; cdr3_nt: TGTGCCAGCAGCTTGGGGGGACGGAATGAGCAGTTCTTC; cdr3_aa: CASSLGGRNEQFF
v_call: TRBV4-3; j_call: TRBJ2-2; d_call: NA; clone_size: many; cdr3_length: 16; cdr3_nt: TGCGCCAGCAGCCAAATCATAACTCTTGACACCGGGGAGCTGTTTTTT; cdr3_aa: CASSQIITLDTGELFF
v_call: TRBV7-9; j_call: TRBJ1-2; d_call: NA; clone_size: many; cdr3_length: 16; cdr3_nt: TGTGCCAGCAGCCCTACTTATATAGGGGTGGACTATGGCTACACCTTC; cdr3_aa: CASSPTYIGVDYGYTF
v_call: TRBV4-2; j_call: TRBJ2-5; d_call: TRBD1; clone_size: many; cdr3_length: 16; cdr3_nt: TGTGCCAGCAGCCAAGCCGGGACAGGGGCTGAAGAGACCCAGTACTTC; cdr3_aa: CASSQAGTGAEETQYF
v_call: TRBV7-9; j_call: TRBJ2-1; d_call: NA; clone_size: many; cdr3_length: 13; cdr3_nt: TGTGCCAGCAGCTCCCCTGGCTACAATGAGCAGTTCTTC; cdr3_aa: CASSSPGYNEQFF
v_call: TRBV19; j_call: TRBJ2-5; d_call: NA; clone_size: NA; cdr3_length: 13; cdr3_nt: TGTGCCAGTAAAACCCGAAAGGAAGAGACCCAGTACTTC; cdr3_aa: CASKTRKEETQYF
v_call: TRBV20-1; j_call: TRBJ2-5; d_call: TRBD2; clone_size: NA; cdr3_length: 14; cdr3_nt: TGCAGTGCGCGGACTAGCGGGAGGGACTGGACCCAGTACTTC; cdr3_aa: CSARTSGRDWTQYF
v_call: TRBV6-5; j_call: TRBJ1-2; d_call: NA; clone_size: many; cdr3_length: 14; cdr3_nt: TGTGCCAGCAGTTACTCGATGGCGGGGTATGGCTACACCTTC; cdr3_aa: CASSYSMAGYGYTF
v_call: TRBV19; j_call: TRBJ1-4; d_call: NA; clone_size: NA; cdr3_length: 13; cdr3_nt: TGTGCCAGTAGTATGTGGCGCAACAGGGAACATTTTTTT; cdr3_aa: CASSMWRNREHFF
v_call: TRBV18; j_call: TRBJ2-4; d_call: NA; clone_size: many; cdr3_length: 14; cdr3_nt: TGTGCCAGCAAAAGTACGGCTGCCAAAAACATTCAGTACTTC; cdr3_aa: CASKSTAAKNIQYF
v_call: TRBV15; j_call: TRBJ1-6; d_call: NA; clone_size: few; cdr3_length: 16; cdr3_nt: TGTGCCACCAGCAGAGTAAAGAGCTCCTATAATTCACCCCTCCACTTT; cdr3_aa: CATSRVKSSYNSPLHF
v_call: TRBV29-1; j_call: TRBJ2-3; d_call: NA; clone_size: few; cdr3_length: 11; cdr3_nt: TGCAGCGGTTATCGTGGGGATACGCAGTATTTT; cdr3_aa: CSGYRGDTQYF
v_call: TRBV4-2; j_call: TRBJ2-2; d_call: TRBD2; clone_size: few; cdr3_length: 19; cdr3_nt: TGTGCCAGCAGCCGAAGGACTGTAGCGGGGGGGCCTAACACCGGGGAGCTGTTTTTT; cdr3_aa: CASSRRTVAGGPNTGELFF
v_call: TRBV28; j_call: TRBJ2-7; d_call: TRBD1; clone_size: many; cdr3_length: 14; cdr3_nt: TGTGCCAGCAGCCCCGGGACAGCCCCCAGCGAGCAGTACTTC; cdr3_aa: CASSPGTAPSEQYF
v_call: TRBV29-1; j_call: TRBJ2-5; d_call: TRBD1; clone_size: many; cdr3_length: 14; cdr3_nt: TGCAGCGTGTCCAGGACAGGGGGCAAAGAGACCCAGTACTTC; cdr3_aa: CSVSRTGGKETQYF
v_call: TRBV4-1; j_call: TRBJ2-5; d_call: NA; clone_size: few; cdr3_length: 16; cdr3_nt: TGCGCCAGCAGCCAAGGGACTGGACTCACCCAAGAGACCCAGTACTTC; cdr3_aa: CASSQGTGLTQETQYF
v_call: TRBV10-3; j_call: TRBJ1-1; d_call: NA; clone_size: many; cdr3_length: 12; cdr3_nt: TGTGCCATCCGGGGGCAGAACACTGAAGCTTTCTTT; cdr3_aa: CAIRGQNTEAFF
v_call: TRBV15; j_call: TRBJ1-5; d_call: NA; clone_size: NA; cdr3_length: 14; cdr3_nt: TGTGCCACCAGCAGAAAAATTCCTAATCAGCCCCAGCATTTT; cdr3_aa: CATSRKIPNQPQHF
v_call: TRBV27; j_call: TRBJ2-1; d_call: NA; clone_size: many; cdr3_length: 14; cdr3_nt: TGTGCCAGCAGTTTCTCCGAAGGGTACAATGAGCAGTTCTTC; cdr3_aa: CASSFSEGYNEQFF
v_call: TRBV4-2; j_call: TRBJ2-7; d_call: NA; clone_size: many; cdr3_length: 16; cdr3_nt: TGTGCCAGCAGCCAAGCCTCCACACGCTGGACCTACGAGCAGTACTTC; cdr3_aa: CASSQASTRWTYEQYF